This TCR beta chain is from a study of T cell repertoires in cytomegalovirus infection. Whole-study context: Alongside well-studied HLA-B-restricted CMV epitopes, recently identified HLA-C-restricted CMV epitopes were also used. An indication of both CMV infection and matching HLA type came from public TCR beta signatures.

With regard to this clonotype: Its target is not known.

TCRdb re-derived calls from the reads in MiXCR, one entry per CDR3 protein. The sample lists hundreds of thousands of distinct CDR3 sequences, under 55% occurring once. Germline CDR1 is SGHRS and CDR2 is YFSETQ. Trimming left V 2 bases short and J 4 bases short, with 12 bases between. This CDR3 is 14 amino acids long. Study observations and caveats: Summed public TCR beta family frequency identified CMV carriers bearing the relevant HLA.

The TCR comes from a human donor in good health (CMV status not recorded). Some clones in this sample may be carry-over from other donors' samples. The rearrangement joins TRBV5-1 to TRBJ1-1; D not resolved. Sequencing used cultured PBMCs, obtained from culture after CMV antigen stimulation. The DNA for the CDR3 is TGCGCCAGCAGCTTTATGGGAGAAATCACTGAAGCTTTCTTT. Residues: CASSFMGEITEAFF.